These 21 T cell receptor beta chains were sequenced from one sample in a study of chemoradiotherapy in HPV16-positive cancers. Measured with immunoSEQ multiplex PCR; TCRdb has only the in-frame clones, and not every one. The sample comprises fewer than 7,500 clones, 80% to 95% of which are singletons, and roughly 1.8% rests with the top ten. The sequencing here drew on blood, taken from a patient who underwent chemoradiotherapy. These TCRs come from a human donor with HPV-associated anogenital cancer.

The chain recombines TRBV7-9 with TRBJ2-3; possibly TRBD2 for D (6 bases). The CDR3 length is 15 residues. Trimming removed 5 bases from V and 0 bases from J, with 12 bases in between. Germline V gene sequence: CDR1 SEHNR, CDR2 FQNEAQ (reference sequence). This CDR3 reads CASSRPGVSTDTQYF. The DNA for the CDR3 is TGTGCCAGCAGCCGACCGGGGGTTAGCACAGATACGCAGTATTTT.

The V and J genes are TRBV5-1 and TRBJ1-2, with no clear D. Trimming took 0 bases from V and 0 from J, leaving 6 bases between them. The CDR3 totals 14 residues. CDR1 and CDR2 from the germline V gene are SGHRS and YFSETQ. The CDR3 coding sequence is TGCGCCAGCAGCTTGGACCCTACTAACTATGGCTACACCTTC. As protein: CASSLDPTNYGYTF.

The chain couples TRBV5-1 to TRBJ1-4, with 7 bases matching TRBD1. Per germline, CDR1 SGHRS and CDR2 YFSETQ. The V and J ends lost 0 bases and 8 bases, in that order; junction bases with no gene match: 4. This CDR3 has 14 residues. The CDR3 coding sequence is TGCGCCAGCAGCTTGGACAGGGGCGGCGAAAAACTGTTTTTT. Its translation is CASSLDRGGEKLFF.

V gene TRBV18 combines with J gene TRBJ2-7, with a weak D call TRBD1 (7 bases). V was cut by 2 bases and J by 1 base, with 15 bases left in between. Germline V lookup: CDR1 KGHSH, CDR2 LQKENI. This CDR3 is built from 16 residues. CDR3 nucleotide sequence: TGTGCCAGCTCACCATCGAACAGGGGAGGTTCCTACGAGCAGTACTTC. Its protein is CASSPSNRGGSYEQYF.

The V gene is TRBV7-2, the J gene TRBJ2-1, with TRBD2 identical over 7 bases. CDR1 and CDR2 from the germline V gene are SGHTA and FQGNSA. V lost 5 bases to trimming and J lost 8 bases; unmatched junction nucleotides: 15. This CDR3 region has 16 residues. Here the CDR3 reads CASSLDEGRAGYEQFF. CDR3 sequence (DNA): TGTGCCAGCAGCCTCGATGAGGGGAGGGCCGGCTATGAGCAGTTCTTC.

This chain connects TRBV15 to TRBJ1-4; D possibly corresponds to TRBD1 (6 bases). The CDR3 is 18 amino acids. Germline lookup yields CDR1 LNHNV and CDR2 YYDKDF (reference sequence). Trimming took off 1 base at V and 3 bases at J, with 18 bases between the two ends. DNA for the CDR3: TGTGCCACCAGCAGAGCAGGGGTCAGGGCGGGAGCTAATGAAAAACTGTTTTTT. Translating it yields CATSRAGVRAGANEKLFF.

V usage is TRBV19 and J usage is TRBJ1-5; D perhaps matches TRBD1 (5 bases). Germline lookup yields CDR1 LNHDA and CDR2 SQIVND (reference sequence). The length of the CDR3 is 17 residues. The V gene lost 1 base and the J gene lost 4 bases, with 17 bases spanning the gap. This chain's CDR3 is CASSIGKRQLINQPQHF. DNA for the CDR3: TGTGCCAGTAGTATAGGTAAGAGACAGCTAATTAATCAGCCCCAGCATTTT.

The rearrangement joins TRBV6-5 to TRBJ1-2; 7 bases match TRBD1. The trim removed 0 bases at V and 2 bases at J, leaving 3 bases unmatched. CDR1 MNHEY and CDR2 SVGAGI come from the germline V gene. This CDR3 is built from 15 residues. The CDR3 coding sequence is TGTGCCAGCAGTTACTCGGACAGGCGAAACTATGGCTACACCTTC. Translated: CASSYSDRRNYGYTF.

The chain combines TRBV9 with TRBJ2-1; 7 bases map to TRBD2. V lost 3 bases, J lost 0 bases, and 3 bases stayed unmatched. The germline V gene has CDR1 SGDLS and CDR2 YYNGEE. CDR3 length: 15 amino acids. In DNA, the CDR3 is TGTGCCAGCAGCGGGGGGGGTAGCTCCTACAATGAGCAGTTCTTC. It translates to CASSGGGSSYNEQFF.

CDR3 amino acids: CASSQVSGGTDTQYF. The CDR3 DNA is TGTGCCAGCAGCCAAGTGTCGGGAGGCACAGATACGCAGTATTTT. The rearrangement joins TRBV14 to TRBJ2-3; D is perhaps TRBD2 (6 bases). The CDR3 has 15 amino acids. Germline V CDR1 and CDR2: SGHDN, FVKESK. The germline V and J ends were trimmed by 1 base and 1 base, with 9 bases remaining between them.

This clone was seen once. The chain links TRBV11-1 to TRBJ2-2; D gene ambiguous. Trimming pared 5 bases from V and 0 bases from J, leaving 4 bases between. This CDR3 contains 13 residues. Per germline, CDR1 SGHAT and CDR2 FQDESV (reference sequence). CDR3 in amino acids: CASSRTNTGELFF. The CDR3 DNA is TGTGCCAGCAGCCGTACGAACACCGGGGAGCTGTTTTTT.

This chain links TRBV10-1 with TRBJ1-4; 9 bases match TRBD1. Trimming took 7 bases from V and 6 from J; bases not matched to a gene: 15. The V gene's germline CDR1 is WNHNN and CDR2 SYGVQD (reference sequence). The CDR3 runs 17 residues. The CDR3: CASIPIRRQGGDEKLFF. The CDR3 DNA reads as TGCGCCAGCATCCCTATACGAAGACAGGGGGGTGATGAAAAACTGTTTTTT.

This rearrangement joins TRBV27 to TRBJ1-2; D unclear. V was trimmed by 10 bases and J by 0 bases, leaving 18 bases between them. Germline V lookup: CDR1 MNHEY, CDR2 SMNVEV (reference sequence). This CDR3 has 15 residues. In nucleotides, the CDR3 is TGTGCCACCCACCCAGGAGGGAGGCCTAACTATGGCTACACCTTC. It encodes CATHPGGRPNYGYTF.

This clone came up once. The gene calls are TRBV7-2 and TRBJ2-5, with TRBD1 identical over 9 bases. Germline V gives CDR1 SGHTA, CDR2 FQGNSA. Germline trimming cut 5 bases from V and 9 bases from J; bases unmatched to any gene: 13. The CDR3 runs 15 residues. The CDR3 nucleotides are TGTGCCAGCAGCAGCCGGGGACAGGGCCAGGGGGCCCAGTACTTC. The encoded protein is CASSSRGQGQGAQYF. Full variable domain (rest looked up from reference TRBV7-2 and TRBJ2-5): GAGVSQSPSNKVTEKGKDVELRCDPISGHTALYWYRQSLGQGLEFLIYFQGNSAPDKSGLPSDRFSAERTGGSVSTLTIQRTQQEDSAVYLCASSSRGQGQGAQYFGPGTRLLVL.

The chain has TRBV5-1 and TRBJ2-7; TRBD1 matches 10 bases. CDR1 and CDR2 from the germline V gene are SGHRS and YFSETQ. The junction had 2 bases not matched to a gene; V was cut back by 7 bases and J by 4 bases. The CDR3 contains 12 residues. This chain's CDR3 is CASGGQGYEQYF. In DNA, the CDR3 is TGCGCCAGCGGGGGACAGGGGTACGAGCAGTACTTC.

The chain is built from TRBV7-9 and TRBJ2-7; 9 bases match TRBD1. There are 16 residues in the CDR3. V shed 1 base and J 5 bases; nucleotides not matched to a gene: 9. Germline CDR1 SEHNR, CDR2 FQNEAQ (reference sequence). DNA of the CDR3: TGTGCCAGCAGCTTAGATACCGGGACAGGGCCCCACGAGCAGTACTTC. Translated: CASSLDTGTGPHEQYF.

V is TRBV10-3 and J is TRBJ2-4, with 7 bases matching TRBD2. CDR3 length equals 13 residues. CDR1 and CDR2 (germline): ENHRY, SYGVKD. The V and J ends lost 3 bases and 8 bases, in that order; junction bases with no gene match: 4. The CDR3 DNA is TGTGCCATCAGTGACCCCGGGAGGCACATTCAGTACTTC. Translating it yields CAISDPGRHIQYF.

J is TRBJ2-3 and V is TRBV14; D is unclear. V gave up 3 bases and J gave up 6 bases, with 13 bases separating them. Germline V lookup: CDR1 SGHDN, CDR2 FVKESK. The CDR3 is 14 amino acids. CDR3 amino acids: CASSHPGPSDTQYF. In nucleotides, the CDR3 is TGTGCCAGCAGCCATCCCGGACCCTCGGATACGCAGTATTTT.

This clone appeared once. The genes are TRBV5-1 and TRBJ1-1; D gene unclear. The germline V and J ends were trimmed by 0 bases and 4 bases, with 13 bases remaining between them. This CDR3 has 15 residues. Germline V gene data show CDR1 as SGHRS and CDR2 as YFSETQ. CDR3 DNA sequence: TGCGCCAGCAGCTTGGCTGGTCCACCTACCACTGAAGCTTTCTTT. It encodes CASSLAGPPTTEAFF. The entire variable domain, with the rest obtained from reference TRBV5-1 and TRBJ1-1, is as follows: KAGVTQTPRYLIKTRGQQVTLSCSPISGHRSVSWYQQTPGQGLQFLFEYFSETQRNKGNFPGRFSGRQFSNSRSEMNVSTLELGDSALYLCASSLAGPPTTEAFFGQGTRLTVV.

The J gene is TRBJ1-2, the V gene TRBV7-2; the match to TRBD1 covers 7 bases. V was pared by 6 bases and J by 3 bases, with 4 bases of the junction left unmatched. CDR1 is SGHTA, CDR2 FQGNSA, per germline. This CDR3 spans 13 amino acids. The CDR3 spells CASRPDRDYGYTF. The CDR3 nucleotides read TGTGCCAGCAGACCTGACAGGGACTATGGCTACACCTTC. The variable domain in full, completed from reference TRBV7-2 and TRBJ1-2, reads GAGVSQSPSNKVTEKGKDVELRCDPISGHTALYWYRQSLGQGLEFLIYFQGNSAPDKSGLPSDRFSAERTGGSVSTLTIQRTQQEDSAVYLCASRPDRDYGYTFGSGTRLTVV.

The V gene is TRBV9, the J gene TRBJ1-4; maybe TRBD1 (5 bases). CDR3 length: 15 residues. Germline assignment: CDR1 SGDLS and CDR2 YYNGEE. V shed 0 bases and J shed 6 bases, with 12 bases lying between them. For the CDR3, the DNA is TGTGCCAGCAGCGTAGAGGCAGGGCAGGATGAAAAACTGTTTTTT. The encoded protein is CASSVEAGQDEKLFF.